This record covers a single TCR beta chain. The sample belongs to a study of blood T cell repertoires in COVID-19. Between the trimmed V and J ends, which lost 4 bases and 0 bases, there was a span of 11 bases. This CDR3 spans 14 amino acids. The germline CDR1 and CDR2 sequences are SGHRS and YFSETQ. Sequencing used immunoSEQ multiplex PCR; TCRdb keeps in-frame clones, though not all of them. Of some 320,000 clones listed, 85% to 95% were seen once; the top ten hold roughly 3.6%. The chain carries TRBV5-1 and TRBJ2-7, with D possibly being TRBD1 (5 bases). The sample comprised PBMCs or T cells enriched from blood (not recorded which). The clonotype originates from a woman under 40 who had been exposed to COVID-19. The CDR3 DNA reads TGCGCCAGCAGCACAACAGGTCTCTCCTACGAGCAGTACTTC. It specifies CASSTTGLSYEQYF.